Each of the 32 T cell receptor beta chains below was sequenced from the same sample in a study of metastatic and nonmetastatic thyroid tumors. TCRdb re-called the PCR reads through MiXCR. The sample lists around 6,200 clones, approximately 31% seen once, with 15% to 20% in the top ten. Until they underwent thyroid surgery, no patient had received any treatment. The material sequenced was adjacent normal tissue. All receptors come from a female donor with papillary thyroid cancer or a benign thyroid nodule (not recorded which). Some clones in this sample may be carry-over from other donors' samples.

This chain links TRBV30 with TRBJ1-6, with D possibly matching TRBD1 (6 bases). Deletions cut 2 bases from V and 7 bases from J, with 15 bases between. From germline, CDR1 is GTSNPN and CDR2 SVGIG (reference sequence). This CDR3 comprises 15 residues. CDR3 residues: CAWSISGQRNSPLHF. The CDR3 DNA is TGTGCCTGGAGTATCAGCGGACAGAGGAATTCACCCCTCCACTTT.

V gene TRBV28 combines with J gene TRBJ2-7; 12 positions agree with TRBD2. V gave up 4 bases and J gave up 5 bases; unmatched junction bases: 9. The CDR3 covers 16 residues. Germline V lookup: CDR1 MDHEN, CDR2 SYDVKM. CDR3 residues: CASSSPRTSGINEQYF. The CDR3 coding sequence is TGTGCCAGCAGTTCCCCGAGGACTAGCGGGATAAACGAGCAGTACTTC.

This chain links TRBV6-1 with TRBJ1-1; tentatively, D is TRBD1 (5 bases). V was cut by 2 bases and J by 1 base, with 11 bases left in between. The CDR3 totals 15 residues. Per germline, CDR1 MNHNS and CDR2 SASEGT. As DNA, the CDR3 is TGTGCCAGCAGTGAATATGACAGACCGAACACTGAAGCTTTCTTT. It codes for CASSEYDRPNTEAFF.

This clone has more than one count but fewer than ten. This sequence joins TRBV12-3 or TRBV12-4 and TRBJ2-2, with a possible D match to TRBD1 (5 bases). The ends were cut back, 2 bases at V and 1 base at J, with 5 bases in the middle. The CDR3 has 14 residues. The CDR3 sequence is CASSLQGNTGELFF. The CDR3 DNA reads TGTGCCAGCAGTTTACAGGGGAACACCGGGGAGCTGTTTTTT.

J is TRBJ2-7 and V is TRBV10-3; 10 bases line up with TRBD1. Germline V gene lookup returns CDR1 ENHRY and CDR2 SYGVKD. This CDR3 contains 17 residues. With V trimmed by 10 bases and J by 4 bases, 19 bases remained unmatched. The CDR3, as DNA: TGTGCCACCGGCACCCTTACTGGGACAGGGGTTATGTACGAGCAGTACTTC. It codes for CATGTLTGTGVMYEQYF.

The CDR3 nucleotides are TGTGCCAGCAGTTTGATGGGACCTAGCACAGATACGCAGTATTTT. Protein product: CASSLMGPSTDTQYF. This chain connects TRBV27 to TRBJ2-3; the D call may be TRBD1 or TRBD2 (5 bases each). Trimming took off 3 bases at V and 0 bases at J, with 10 bases between the two ends. The CDR3 is 15 residues long. Germline V gene sequence: CDR1 MNHEY, CDR2 SMNVEV (reference sequence).

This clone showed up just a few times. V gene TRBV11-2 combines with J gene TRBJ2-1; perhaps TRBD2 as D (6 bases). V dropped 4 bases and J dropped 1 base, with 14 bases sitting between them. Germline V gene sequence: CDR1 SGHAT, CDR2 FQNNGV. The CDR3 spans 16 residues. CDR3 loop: CASSSILAGSYNEQFF. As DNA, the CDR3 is TGTGCCAGCAGCTCGATACTAGCAGGTTCCTACAATGAGCAGTTCTTC.

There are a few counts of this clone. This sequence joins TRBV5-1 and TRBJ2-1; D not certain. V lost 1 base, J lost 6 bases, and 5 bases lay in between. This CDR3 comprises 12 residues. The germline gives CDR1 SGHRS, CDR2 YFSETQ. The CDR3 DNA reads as TGCGCCAGCAGCTTGTCCCTCAATGAGCAGTTCTTC. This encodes CASSLSLNEQFF.

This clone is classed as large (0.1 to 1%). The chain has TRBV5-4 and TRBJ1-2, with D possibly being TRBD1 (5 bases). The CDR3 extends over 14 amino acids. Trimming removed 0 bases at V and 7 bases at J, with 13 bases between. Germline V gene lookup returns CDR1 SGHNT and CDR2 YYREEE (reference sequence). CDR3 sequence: CASSLAARVGGYTF. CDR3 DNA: TGTGCCAGCAGCTTGGCCGCCAGGGTGGGTGGCTACACCTTC.

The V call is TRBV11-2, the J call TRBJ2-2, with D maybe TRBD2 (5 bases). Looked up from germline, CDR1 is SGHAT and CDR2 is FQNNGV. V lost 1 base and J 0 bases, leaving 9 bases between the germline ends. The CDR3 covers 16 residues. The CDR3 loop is CASSLGGRANTGELFF. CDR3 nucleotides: TGTGCCAGCAGCTTAGGAGGGCGGGCGAACACCGGGGAGCTGTTTTTT.

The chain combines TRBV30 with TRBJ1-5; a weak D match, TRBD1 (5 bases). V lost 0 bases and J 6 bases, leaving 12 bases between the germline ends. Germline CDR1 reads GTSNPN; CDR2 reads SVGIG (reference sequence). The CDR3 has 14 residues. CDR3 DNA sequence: TGTGCCTGGAGTGTCGGGGGGAAAAGTCAGCCCCAGCATTTT. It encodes CAWSVGGKSQPQHF.

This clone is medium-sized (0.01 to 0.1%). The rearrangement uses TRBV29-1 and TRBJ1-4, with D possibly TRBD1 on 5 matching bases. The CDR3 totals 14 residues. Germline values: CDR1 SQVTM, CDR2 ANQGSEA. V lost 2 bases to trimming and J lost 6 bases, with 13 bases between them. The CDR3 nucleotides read TGCAGCGTTGAACCTCGGGGGGGGGATGAAAAACTGTTTTTT. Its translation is CSVEPRGGDEKLFF.

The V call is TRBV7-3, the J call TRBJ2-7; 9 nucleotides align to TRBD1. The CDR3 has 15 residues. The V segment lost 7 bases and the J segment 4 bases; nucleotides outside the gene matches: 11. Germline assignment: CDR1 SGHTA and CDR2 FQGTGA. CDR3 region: CASILRTDRGYEQYF. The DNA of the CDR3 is TGTGCCAGCATCCTTCGTACGGACAGGGGTTACGAGCAGTACTTC.

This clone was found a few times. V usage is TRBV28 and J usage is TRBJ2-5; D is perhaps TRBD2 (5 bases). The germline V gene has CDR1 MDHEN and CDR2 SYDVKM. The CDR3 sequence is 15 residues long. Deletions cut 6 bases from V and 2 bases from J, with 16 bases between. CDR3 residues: CASSTQGGIQETQYF. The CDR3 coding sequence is TGTGCCAGCAGCACCCAAGGAGGAATACAAGAGACCCAGTACTTC. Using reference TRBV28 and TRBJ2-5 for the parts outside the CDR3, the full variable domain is DVKVTQSSRYLVKRTGEKVFLECVQDMDHENMFWYRQDPGLGLRLIYFSYDVKMKEKGDIPEGYSVSREKKERFSLILESASTNQTSMYLCASSTQGGIQETQYFGPGTRLLVL.

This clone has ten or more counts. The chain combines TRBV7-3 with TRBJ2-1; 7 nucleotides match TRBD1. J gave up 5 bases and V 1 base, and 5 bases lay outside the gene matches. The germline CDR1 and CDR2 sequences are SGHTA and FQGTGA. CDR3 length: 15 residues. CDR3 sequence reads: CASSLRQGTHNEQFF. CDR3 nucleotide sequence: TGTGCCAGCAGCTTAAGACAGGGAACCCACAATGAGCAGTTCTTC.

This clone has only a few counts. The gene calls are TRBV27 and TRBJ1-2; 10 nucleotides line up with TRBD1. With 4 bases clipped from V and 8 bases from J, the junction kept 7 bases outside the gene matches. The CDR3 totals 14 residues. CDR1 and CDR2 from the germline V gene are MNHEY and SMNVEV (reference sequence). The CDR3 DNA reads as TGTGCCAGCAGTTACCGGGACAGGGGTGGGGGCTACACCTTC. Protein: CASSYRDRGGGYTF.

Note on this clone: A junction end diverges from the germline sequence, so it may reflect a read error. CDR3 bases: TGTGTCAGCAGTTACTCGAAGCAGGAAACCTACGAGCAGTACTTC. Protein sequence: CVSSYSKQETYEQYF. The genes are TRBV6-2 or TRBV6-3 and TRBJ2-7, with D uncertain. Germline V gene lookup returns CDR1 MNHEY and CDR2 SVGEGT. The CDR3 contains 15 residues.

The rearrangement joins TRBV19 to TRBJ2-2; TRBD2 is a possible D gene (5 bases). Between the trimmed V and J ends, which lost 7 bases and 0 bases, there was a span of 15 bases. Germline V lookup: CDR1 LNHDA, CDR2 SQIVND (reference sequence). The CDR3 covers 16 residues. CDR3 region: CASTIGLRSNTGELFF. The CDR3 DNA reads TGTGCCAGTACCATTGGACTGAGATCGAACACCGGGGAGCTGTTTTTT.

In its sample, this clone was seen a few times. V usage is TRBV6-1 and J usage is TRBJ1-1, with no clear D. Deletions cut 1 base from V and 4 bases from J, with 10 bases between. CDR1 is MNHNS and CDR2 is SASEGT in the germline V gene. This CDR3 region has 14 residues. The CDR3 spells CASSEGAFITEAFF. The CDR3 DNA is TGTGCCAGCAGTGAAGGGGCTTTCATCACTGAAGCTTTCTTT.

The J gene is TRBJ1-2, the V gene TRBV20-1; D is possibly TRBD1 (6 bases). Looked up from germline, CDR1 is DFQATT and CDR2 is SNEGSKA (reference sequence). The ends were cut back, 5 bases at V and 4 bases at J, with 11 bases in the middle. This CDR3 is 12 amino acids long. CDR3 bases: TGCAGTGCTCCCGGGGACACCTATGGCTACACCTTC. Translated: CSAPGDTYGYTF.

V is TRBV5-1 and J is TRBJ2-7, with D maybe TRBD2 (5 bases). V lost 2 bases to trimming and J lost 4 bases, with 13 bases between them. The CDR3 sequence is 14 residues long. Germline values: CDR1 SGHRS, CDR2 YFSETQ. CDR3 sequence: CASSLVLGGYEQYF. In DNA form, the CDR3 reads TGCGCCAGCAGCTTAGTACTAGGCGGGTACGAGCAGTACTTC. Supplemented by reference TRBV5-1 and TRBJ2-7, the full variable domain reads KAGVTQTPRYLIKTRGQQVTLSCSPISGHRSVSWYQQTPGQGLQFLFEYFSETQRNKGNFPGRFSGRQFSNSRSEMNVSTLELGDSALYLCASSLVLGGYEQYFGPGTRLTVT.

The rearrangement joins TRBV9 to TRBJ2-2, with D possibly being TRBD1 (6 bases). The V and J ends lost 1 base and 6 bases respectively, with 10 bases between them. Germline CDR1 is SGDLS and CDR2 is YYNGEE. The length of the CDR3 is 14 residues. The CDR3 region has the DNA TGTGCCAGCAGCGTACAGGGGAGTGCCGGGGAGCTGTTTTTT. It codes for CASSVQGSAGELFF.

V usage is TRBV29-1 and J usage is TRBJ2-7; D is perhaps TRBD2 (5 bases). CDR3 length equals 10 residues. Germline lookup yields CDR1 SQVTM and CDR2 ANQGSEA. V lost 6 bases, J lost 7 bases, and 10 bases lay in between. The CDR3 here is CSVGEGEQYF. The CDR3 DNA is TGCAGCGTGGGAGAAGGTGAGCAGTACTTC.

The CDR3 is CASMRGQGADGYTF. Here the CDR3 DNA reads TGTGCCAGCATGAGAGGACAGGGGGCAGATGGCTACACCTTC. This chain uses TRBV6-1 with TRBJ1-2, with 11 bases lining up with TRBD1. J gave up 6 bases and V 7 bases, and 7 bases lay outside the gene matches. The CDR3 has 14 residues. Germline V CDR1 and CDR2: MNHNS, SASEGT.

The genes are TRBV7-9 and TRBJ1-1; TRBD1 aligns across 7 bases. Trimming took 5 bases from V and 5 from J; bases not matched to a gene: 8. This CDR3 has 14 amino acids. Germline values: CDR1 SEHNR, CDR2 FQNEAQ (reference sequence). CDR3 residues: CASSPQGRETEAFF. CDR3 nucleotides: TGTGCCAGCAGCCCACAGGGGAGAGAGACTGAAGCTTTCTTT.

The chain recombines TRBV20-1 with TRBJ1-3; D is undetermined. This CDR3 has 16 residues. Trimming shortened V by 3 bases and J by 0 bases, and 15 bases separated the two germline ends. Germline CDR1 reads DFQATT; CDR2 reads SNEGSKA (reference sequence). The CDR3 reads CSASSSFRSSGNTIYF. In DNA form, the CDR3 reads TGCAGTGCTAGCTCCTCCTTCAGGTCCTCTGGAAACACCATATATTTT.

The CDR3 DNA follows: TGTGCCAGCAGTTACCTCGGACCCACAGATACGCAGTATTTT. Translated: CASSYLGPTDTQYF. The chain couples TRBV6-2 or TRBV6-3 to TRBJ2-3, with D uncertain. V was pared by 2 bases and J by 2 bases, with 8 bases between. The CDR3 consists of 14 residues. Germline V lookup: CDR1 MNHEY, CDR2 SVGEGT.

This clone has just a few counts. Here the CDR3 reads CASSPLSFGNTIYF. CDR3 sequence (DNA): TGTGCCAGCAGCCCCCTGAGCTTTGGAAACACCATATATTTT. The chain employs TRBV6-1 and TRBJ1-3, with D unclear. This CDR3 has 14 residues. Trimming pared 6 bases from V and 3 bases from J, leaving 12 bases between. CDR1 is MNHNS, CDR2 SASEGT, per germline.

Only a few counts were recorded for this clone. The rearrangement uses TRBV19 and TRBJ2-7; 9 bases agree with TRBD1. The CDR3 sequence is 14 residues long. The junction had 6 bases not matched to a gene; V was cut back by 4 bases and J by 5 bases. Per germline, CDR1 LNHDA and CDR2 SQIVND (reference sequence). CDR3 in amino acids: CASSRWTGVHEQYF. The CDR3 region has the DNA TGTGCCAGTAGTAGATGGACAGGGGTTCACGAGCAGTACTTC.

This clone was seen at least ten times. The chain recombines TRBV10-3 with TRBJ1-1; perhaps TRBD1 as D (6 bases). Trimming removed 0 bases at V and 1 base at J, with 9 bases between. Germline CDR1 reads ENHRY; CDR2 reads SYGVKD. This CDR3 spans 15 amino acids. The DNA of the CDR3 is TGTGCCATCAGTGAGTCACAGGGCCAGAACACTGAAGCTTTCTTT. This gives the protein CAISESQGQNTEAFF.

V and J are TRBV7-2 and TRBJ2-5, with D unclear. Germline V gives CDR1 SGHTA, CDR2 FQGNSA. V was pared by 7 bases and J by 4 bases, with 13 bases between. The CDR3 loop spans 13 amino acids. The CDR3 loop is CASTTYESETQYF. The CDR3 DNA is TGTGCCAGCACCACATATGAGTCAGAGACCCAGTACTTC. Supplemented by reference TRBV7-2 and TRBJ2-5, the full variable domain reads GAGVSQSPSNKVTEKGKDVELRCDPISGHTALYWYRQSLGQGLEFLIYFQGNSAPDKSGLPSDRFSAERTGGSVSTLTIQRTQQEDSAVYLCASTTYESETQYFGPGTRLLVL.

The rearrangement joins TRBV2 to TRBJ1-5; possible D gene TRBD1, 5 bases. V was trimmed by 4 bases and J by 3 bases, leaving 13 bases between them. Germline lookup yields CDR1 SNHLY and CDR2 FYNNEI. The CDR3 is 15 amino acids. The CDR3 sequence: CASSALGVVNQPQHF. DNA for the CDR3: TGTGCCAGCAGTGCGTTAGGGGTCGTCAATCAGCCCCAGCATTTT.